This T cell receptor beta chain comes out of a study of shared clonotypes between healthy human individuals. When replicate PCRs were run on sorted subsets, they used 150 to 200 ng DNA, approximately 27,000 T cell genomes. Clones were read by immunoSEQ multiplex PCR, and TCRdb kept only the in-frame ones, dropping some. Here the sample spans over a million clones, approximately 98.5% being singletons. The study's findings and limits: It was expected that sequencing depth would affect clonotype sharing among donors.

This CDR3 is built from 15 residues. The germline CDR1 and CDR2 sequences are SEHNR and FQNEAQ (reference sequence). Between the trimmed V and J ends, which lost 0 bases and 0 bases, there was a span of 9 bases. A remark on this clone: Its antigen is not identified. The identical CDR3 is also encoded by other nucleotide sequences in the sample.

The V gene is TRBV7-9, the J gene TRBJ2-7; possible D gene TRBD2, 6 bases. This receptor was identified in a man aged 25 to 45 in good health. The specimen was naive CD4+ T cells sorted from blood. Described subset: CD45RA+ positively selected. CDR3 DNA sequence: TGTGCCAGCAGCTTAGCTAGCGGAAGCTCCTACGAGCAGTACTTC. As protein: CASSLASGSSYEQYF.